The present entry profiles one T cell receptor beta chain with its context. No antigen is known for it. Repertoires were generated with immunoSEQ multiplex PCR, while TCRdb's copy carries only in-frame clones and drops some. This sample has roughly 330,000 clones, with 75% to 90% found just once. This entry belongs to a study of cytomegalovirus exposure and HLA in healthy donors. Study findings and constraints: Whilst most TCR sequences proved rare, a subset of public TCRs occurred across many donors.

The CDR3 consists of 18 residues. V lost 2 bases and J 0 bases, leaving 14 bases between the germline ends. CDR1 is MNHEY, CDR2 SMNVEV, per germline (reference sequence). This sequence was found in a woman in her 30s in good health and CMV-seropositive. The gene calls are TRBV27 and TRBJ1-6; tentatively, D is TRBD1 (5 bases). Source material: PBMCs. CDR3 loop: CASSLRTRPSSYNSPLHF. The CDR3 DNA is TGTGCCAGCAGTTTAAGGACACGTCCGAGCTCCTATAATTCACCCCTCCACTTT.